The rows below give T cell receptor beta chains drawn from one sample of a study of T cell responses to AZD1222 COVID-19 vaccine. Libraries were prepared by immunoSEQ multiplex PCR; TCRdb keeps only in-frame clonotypes and omits some of them. Of 100,000 to 150,000 clones detected, less than 95% appear once; the ten largest clones hold about 7%. Sequencing was performed on peripheral blood, taken on day 0 of AZD1222 vaccination. These receptors originate from an adult in good health. Each CDR3 is given with its conserved first and last residue. Fields, in order: CDR3 length, V gene, clone size, J gene, D gene, CDR3 protein, CDR3 DNA. A D gene is named only where the DNA matches it firmly. Expanded clones are given a class, and other clones once, few, many or no size at all.

CDR3 length: 16
V gene: TRBV7-9
clone size: .
J gene: TRBJ2-3
D gene: TRBD2
CDR3 protein: CASGNERGGGTDTQYF
CDR3 DNA: TGTGCCAGCGGGAACGAGCGGGGGGGAGGCACAGATACGCAGTATTTT

CDR3 length: 12
V gene: TRBV19
clone size: few
J gene: TRBJ2-7
D gene: .
CDR3 protein: CASSILGDEQYF
CDR3 DNA: TGTGCCAGTAGTATCTTAGGGGACGAGCAGTACTTC

CDR3 length: 13
V gene: TRBV7-2
clone size: .
J gene: TRBJ1-5
D gene: .
CDR3 protein: CASSWEQRQPQHF
CDR3 DNA: TGTGCCAGCAGCTGGGAACAGCGACAGCCCCAGCATTTT

CDR3 length: 15
V gene: TRBV11-2
clone size: .
J gene: TRBJ2-7
D gene: TRBD1
CDR3 protein: CASSFNRGASYEQYF
CDR3 DNA: TGTGCCAGCAGCTTTAACAGGGGGGCCTCCTACGAGCAGTACTTC

CDR3 length: 13
V gene: TRBV5-1
clone size: .
J gene: TRBJ1-2
D gene: .
CDR3 protein: CASRGQDAYGYTF
CDR3 DNA: TGCGCCAGCAGGGGCCAGGACGCCTATGGCTACACCTTC

CDR3 length: 15
V gene: TRBV2
clone size: .
J gene: TRBJ1-5
D gene: TRBD1
CDR3 protein: CASSAQGQPNQPQHF
CDR3 DNA: TGTGCCAGCAGTGCCCAGGGACAGCCTAATCAGCCCCAGCATTTT

CDR3 length: 15
V gene: TRBV9
clone size: .
J gene: TRBJ1-5
D gene: .
CDR3 protein: CASSVGLEGREPQHF
CDR3 DNA: TGTGCCAGCAGCGTAGGGTTGGAGGGTCGGGAGCCCCAGCATTTT

CDR3 length: 16
V gene: TRBV5-1
clone size: .
J gene: TRBJ2-7
D gene: .
CDR3 protein: CASSLGPAGTSYEQYF
CDR3 DNA: TGCGCCAGCAGCTTGGGGCCAGCGGGGACATCCTACGAGCAGTACTTC

CDR3 length: 15
V gene: TRBV28
clone size: once
J gene: TRBJ1-3
D gene: .
CDR3 protein: CASSFKAGAGNTIYF
CDR3 DNA: TGTGCCAGCAGTTTTAAAGCCGGCGCGGGAAACACCATATATTTT

CDR3 length: 16
V gene: TRBV24-1
clone size: .
J gene: TRBJ2-6
D gene: .
CDR3 protein: CATSDPSGFGANVLTF
CDR3 DNA: TGTGCCACCAGTGATCCTTCCGGGTTCGGGGCCAACGTCCTGACTTTC

CDR3 length: 12
V gene: TRBV10-3
clone size: once
J gene: TRBJ1-5
D gene: .
CDR3 protein: CAIRSADQPQHF
CDR3 DNA: TGTGCCATCAGGAGCGCTGATCAGCCCCAGCATTTT

CDR3 length: 15
V gene: TRBV5-6
clone size: .
J gene: TRBJ1-5
D gene: .
CDR3 protein: CASSSRGYSNQPQHF
CDR3 DNA: TGTGCCAGCAGTTCACGGGGGTATAGCAATCAGCCCCAGCATTTT

CDR3 length: 15
V gene: TRBV6-6
clone size: .
J gene: TRBJ1-6
D gene: .
CDR3 protein: CASSYWGARDSPLHF
CDR3 DNA: TGTGCCAGCAGTTACTGGGGGGCGCGTGATTCACCCCTCCACTTT

CDR3 length: 12
V gene: TRBV20-1
clone size: .
J gene: TRBJ1-6
D gene: .
CDR3 protein: CSASRRDSPLHF
CDR3 DNA: TGCAGTGCTAGTAGAAGGGATTCACCCCTCCACTTT

CDR3 length: 15
V gene: TRBV5-1
clone size: .
J gene: TRBJ2-7
D gene: .
CDR3 protein: CASSRGWAQTYEQYF
CDR3 DNA: TGCGCCAGCAGCCGAGGCTGGGCCCAAACTTACGAGCAGTACTTC

CDR3 length: 13
V gene: TRBV28
clone size: once
J gene: TRBJ1-3
D gene: .
CDR3 protein: CASSLLHGNTIYF
CDR3 DNA: TGTGCCAGCAGTTTACTTCATGGGAACACCATATATTTT

CDR3 length: 13
V gene: TRBV25-1
clone size: .
J gene: TRBJ1-6
D gene: .
CDR3 protein: CASSEGGNSPLHF
CDR3 DNA: TGTGCCAGCAGTGAGGGAGGTAATTCACCCCTCCACTTT

CDR3 length: 15
V gene: TRBV11-2
clone size: .
J gene: TRBJ1-3
D gene: TRBD1
CDR3 protein: CASSSGQDSGNTIYF
CDR3 DNA: TGTGCCAGCAGCTCGGGACAGGACTCTGGAAACACCATATATTTT

CDR3 length: 18
V gene: TRBV19
clone size: .
J gene: TRBJ2-1
D gene: TRBD1
CDR3 protein: CASSIPTQGARTYNEQFF
CDR3 DNA: TGTGCCAGTAGTATACCAACACAGGGGGCGAGAACCTACAATGAGCAGTTCTTC

CDR3 length: 14
V gene: TRBV2
clone size: .
J gene: TRBJ2-7
D gene: TRBD1
CDR3 protein: CASRPGQSSYEQYF
CDR3 DNA: TGTGCCAGCAGGCCGGGACAGAGCTCCTACGAGCAGTACTTC

CDR3 length: 18
V gene: TRBV18
clone size: .
J gene: TRBJ1-6
D gene: TRBD1
CDR3 protein: CASSPQSGPGQGGSPLHF
CDR3 DNA: TGTGCCAGCTCACCACAATCCGGGCCCGGACAGGGAGGGTCACCCCTCCACTTT

CDR3 length: 17
V gene: TRBV28
clone size: .
J gene: TRBJ1-5
D gene: TRBD1
CDR3 protein: CASSSPGGVGANQPQHF
CDR3 DNA: TGTGCCAGCAGTTCGCCAGGGGGGGTGGGGGCAAATCAGCCCCAGCATTTT

CDR3 length: 11
V gene: TRBV11-3
clone size: .
J gene: TRBJ2-1
D gene: TRBD1
CDR3 protein: CASARGNIQFF
CDR3 DNA: TGTGCCAGTGCCAGGGGGAACATACAGTTCTTC

CDR3 length: 15
V gene: TRBV6-4
clone size: .
J gene: TRBJ2-1
D gene: .
CDR3 protein: CASSDSSDRIDEQFF
CDR3 DNA: TGTGCCAGCAGTGACTCAAGTGACAGGATCGATGAGCAGTTCTTC

CDR3 length: 14
V gene: TRBV10-1
clone size: .
J gene: TRBJ2-5
D gene: .
CDR3 protein: CASSDRDVQETQYF
CDR3 DNA: TGCGCCAGCAGTGACCGGGACGTCCAAGAGACCCAGTACTTC

CDR3 length: 13
V gene: TRBV18
clone size: .
J gene: TRBJ2-7
D gene: .
CDR3 protein: CASSPRGGAGQYF
CDR3 DNA: TGTGCCAGCTCACCGAGGGGGGGCGCAGGGCAGTACTTC

CDR3 length: 15
V gene: TRBV5-1
clone size: once
J gene: TRBJ2-5
D gene: TRBD2
CDR3 protein: CASSLDGTSRETQYF
CDR3 DNA: TGCGCCAGCAGCTTGGACGGGACTAGCCGTGAGACCCAGTACTTC

CDR3 length: 16
V gene: TRBV5-1
clone size: .
J gene: TRBJ2-3
D gene: .
CDR3 protein: CASSLGLGATTDTQYF
CDR3 DNA: TGCGCCAGCAGCTTGGGCCTGGGGGCAACCACAGATACGCAGTATTTT

CDR3 length: 14
V gene: TRBV29-1
clone size: .
J gene: TRBJ2-3
D gene: TRBD2
CDR3 protein: CSVSGGAVADTQYF
CDR3 DNA: TGCAGCGTTAGCGGGGGGGCGGTCGCAGATACGCAGTATTTT

CDR3 length: 15
V gene: TRBV30
clone size: .
J gene: TRBJ2-7
D gene: .
CDR3 protein: CAWSVPGALTYEQYF
CDR3 DNA: TGTGCCTGGAGTGTACCGGGAGCGCTAACCTACGAGCAGTACTTC

CDR3 length: 14
V gene: TRBV19
clone size: .
J gene: TRBJ1-1
D gene: .
CDR3 protein: CASSPGVGGTEAFF
CDR3 DNA: TGTGCCAGTAGTCCGGGGGTCGGGGGCACTGAAGCTTTCTTT

CDR3 length: 18
V gene: TRBV9
clone size: few
J gene: TRBJ2-2
D gene: TRBD2
CDR3 protein: CASSAGLAGGLRPGELFF
CDR3 DNA: TGTGCCAGCAGCGCCGGACTAGCGGGGGGTCTTCGGCCCGGGGAGCTGTTTTTT

CDR3 length: 12
V gene: TRBV2
clone size: .
J gene: TRBJ2-1
D gene: TRBD2
CDR3 protein: CASRAGGGEQFF
CDR3 DNA: TGTGCCAGCAGAGCGGGGGGAGGTGAGCAGTTCTTC

CDR3 length: 16
V gene: TRBV6-5
clone size: .
J gene: TRBJ2-2
D gene: .
CDR3 protein: CASSSAVSHNTGELFF
CDR3 DNA: TGTGCCAGCAGTTCCGCCGTGAGTCATAACACCGGGGAGCTGTTTTTT

CDR3 length: 15
V gene: TRBV6-6
clone size: .
J gene: TRBJ2-2
D gene: TRBD2
CDR3 protein: CASSPTAGATGELFF
CDR3 DNA: TGTGCCAGCAGTCCCACAGCGGGGGCCACCGGGGAGCTGTTTTTT

CDR3 length: 15
V gene: TRBV19
clone size: .
J gene: TRBJ1-5
D gene: .
CDR3 protein: CASSIGRVKNQPQHF
CDR3 DNA: TGTGCCAGTAGTATCGGCAGGGTAAAGAATCAGCCCCAGCATTTT

CDR3 length: 13
V gene: TRBV7-2
clone size: .
J gene: TRBJ1-5
D gene: .
CDR3 protein: CASSFDSNQPQHF
CDR3 DNA: TGTGCCAGCAGCTTCGATAGCAATCAGCCCCAGCATTTT

CDR3 length: 13
V gene: TRBV28
clone size: .
J gene: TRBJ1-5
D gene: .
CDR3 protein: CASRDTVNQPQHF
CDR3 DNA: TGTGCCAGCAGGGACACAGTCAATCAGCCCCAGCATTTT

CDR3 length: 16
V gene: TRBV28
clone size: .
J gene: TRBJ2-7
D gene: TRBD2
CDR3 protein: CASSAPIAGASYEQYF
CDR3 DNA: TGTGCCAGCAGTGCCCCGATAGCGGGGGCCTCCTACGAGCAGTACTTC

CDR3 length: 14
V gene: TRBV7-9
clone size: .
J gene: TRBJ1-1
D gene: TRBD1
CDR3 protein: CASSYGTGGTEAFF
CDR3 DNA: TGTGCCAGCAGCTACGGGACAGGGGGCACTGAAGCTTTCTTT

CDR3 length: 15
V gene: TRBV18
clone size: .
J gene: TRBJ1-2
D gene: TRBD1
CDR3 protein: CASSPPPQGSGGYTF
CDR3 DNA: TGTGCCAGCTCACCACCGCCACAGGGGTCCGGTGGCTACACCTTC

CDR3 length: 13
V gene: TRBV7-2
clone size: .
J gene: TRBJ2-7
D gene: .
CDR3 protein: CASSLGRVNEQYF
CDR3 DNA: TGTGCCAGCAGCTTGGGACGGGTAAACGAGCAGTACTTC

CDR3 length: 17
V gene: TRBV12-5
clone size: once
J gene: TRBJ1-1
D gene: TRBD1
CDR3 protein: CASGQWLGRGPNTEAFF
CDR3 DNA: TGTGCTAGTGGTCAATGGTTGGGTAGGGGGCCGAACACTGAAGCTTTCTTT

CDR3 length: 17
V gene: TRBV7-8
clone size: .
J gene: TRBJ2-2
D gene: .
CDR3 protein: CASSSPTSSGNTGELFF
CDR3 DNA: TGTGCCAGCAGCTCCCCAACTAGCTCAGGGAACACCGGGGAGCTGTTTTTT

CDR3 length: 16
V gene: TRBV6-5
clone size: .
J gene: TRBJ1-2
D gene: .
CDR3 protein: CASSYSRASLGYGYTF
CDR3 DNA: TGTGCCAGCAGTTACTCCCGGGCCTCCCTGGGCTATGGCTACACCTTC

CDR3 length: 13
V gene: TRBV12-3/TRBV12-4
clone size: .
J gene: TRBJ2-5
D gene: .
CDR3 protein: CASSFRPKETQYF
CDR3 DNA: TGTGCCAGCAGTTTCCGGCCGAAAGAGACCCAGTACTTC

CDR3 length: 13
V gene: TRBV21-1
clone size: .
J gene: TRBJ2-7
D gene: .
CDR3 protein: CASSKALQDEQYF
CDR3 DNA: TGTGCCAGCAGCAAAGCGCTTCAGGACGAGCAGTACTTC

CDR3 length: 17
V gene: TRBV4-2
clone size: .
J gene: TRBJ2-3
D gene: .
CDR3 protein: CASSHLGASEYPDTQYF
CDR3 DNA: TGTGCCAGCAGCCACCTAGGAGCTAGCGAGTATCCAGATACGCAGTATTTT

CDR3 length: 13
V gene: TRBV6-5
clone size: .
J gene: TRBJ1-2
D gene: .
CDR3 protein: CASTAGANYGYTF
CDR3 DNA: TGTGCCAGCACTGCAGGCGCTAACTATGGCTACACCTTC

CDR3 length: 13
V gene: TRBV4-1
clone size: once
J gene: TRBJ1-6
D gene: .
CDR3 protein: CASSQVFNSPLHF
CDR3 DNA: TGCGCCAGCAGCCAAGTATTCAATTCACCCCTCCACTTT

CDR3 length: 16
V gene: TRBV2
clone size: .
J gene: TRBJ2-6
D gene: .
CDR3 protein: CASLRDVSSGANVLTF
CDR3 DNA: TGTGCCAGCCTACGGGACGTCTCCTCTGGGGCCAACGTCCTGACTTTC

CDR3 length: 16
V gene: TRBV6-1
clone size: .
J gene: TRBJ2-7
D gene: .
CDR3 protein: CASSEGGTPLFYEQYF
CDR3 DNA: TGTGCCAGCAGTGAAGGGGGTACCCCTCTCTTCTACGAGCAGTACTTC

CDR3 length: 12
V gene: TRBV7-8
clone size: .
J gene: TRBJ1-2
D gene: .
CDR3 protein: CASSLSMGGYTF
CDR3 DNA: TGTGCCAGCAGCCTCTCCATGGGTGGCTACACCTTC

CDR3 length: 14
V gene: TRBV7-9
clone size: .
J gene: TRBJ1-1
D gene: .
CDR3 protein: CASSLETMGTEAFF
CDR3 DNA: TGTGCCAGCAGCTTAGAAACTATGGGCACTGAAGCTTTCTTT

CDR3 length: 16
V gene: TRBV11-3
clone size: few
J gene: TRBJ1-4
D gene: .
CDR3 protein: CASGRSGGPTNEKLFF
CDR3 DNA: TGTGCCAGCGGGCGTAGCGGGGGCCCAACTAATGAAAAACTGTTTTTT

CDR3 length: 15
V gene: TRBV30
clone size: .
J gene: TRBJ2-2
D gene: .
CDR3 protein: CAWSVQGTYTGELFF
CDR3 DNA: TGTGCCTGGAGTGTACAGGGGACTTACACCGGGGAGCTGTTTTTT

CDR3 length: 12
V gene: TRBV19
clone size: .
J gene: TRBJ1-1
D gene: .
CDR3 protein: CASNEWNTEAFF
CDR3 DNA: TGTGCCAGTAATGAATGGAACACTGAAGCTTTCTTT

CDR3 length: 14
V gene: TRBV7-2
clone size: .
J gene: TRBJ1-5
D gene: .
CDR3 protein: CASSLNREDQPQHF
CDR3 DNA: TGTGCCAGCAGCTTGAACAGGGAGGATCAGCCCCAGCATTTT

CDR3 length: 16
V gene: TRBV5-1
clone size: .
J gene: TRBJ2-2
D gene: TRBD1
CDR3 protein: CASSSLGQGNTGELFF
CDR3 DNA: TGCGCCAGCAGCTCTTTGGGACAGGGAAACACCGGGGAGCTGTTTTTT

CDR3 length: 12
V gene: TRBV19
clone size: .
J gene: TRBJ1-2
D gene: .
CDR3 protein: CASSYEGRGYTF
CDR3 DNA: TGTGCCAGTAGTTACGAGGGCCGTGGCTACACCTTC